This is a list of T cell receptor beta chains from one sample in a study of blood T cell repertoires in COVID-19. Profiled with immunoSEQ multiplex PCR; TCRdb holds only in-frame clones, not every one. The sample yields more than 200,000 clones, roughly 86% seen once. The sample taken for sequencing was PBMCs or T cells enriched from blood (not recorded which). The receptors derive from a woman in her 50s who had recovered from COVID-19. Both conserved end residues are part of each CDR3. D genes are given only for firm matches.

j_call v_call d_call cdr3_aa
TRBJ1-6 TRBV27 TRBD1 CASSSPGQGVNSPLHF
TRBJ1-1 TRBV9 TRBD1 CASSATTGYADTEAFF
TRBJ2-5 TRBV5-4 - CASSSGAQETQYF
TRBJ2-7 TRBV12-3/TRBV12-4 - CASRWASYEQYF
TRBJ2-1 TRBV28 - CASSLRRGGYNEQFF
TRBJ1-4 TRBV19 - CASSIDSVNEKLFF
TRBJ2-1 TRBV7-3 TRBD2 CASSPLAGGRHEQFF
TRBJ2-5 TRBV19 - CASSTEETQYF
TRBJ2-5 TRBV12-5 - CASGLVNLREETQYF
TRBJ1-1 TRBV4-2 TRBD1 CASSPGTVGTEAFF
TRBJ2-3 TRBV11-2 TRBD2 CASSLSGRADTQYF
TRBJ1-2 TRBV11-2 TRBD1 CASSSEDRGYYGYTF
TRBJ1-4 TRBV5-1 - CASRGPGSNANEKLFF
TRBJ2-1 TRBV7-2 TRBD2 CASSLELAGVNEQFF
TRBJ2-5 TRBV4-3 - CASSQDRGNQETQYF
TRBJ2-6 TRBV6-2/TRBV6-3 - CASSRSSGANVLTF
TRBJ1-1 TRBV29-1 - CSVGGMNTEAFF
TRBJ2-1 TRBV7-8 - CASSLEGDREQFF
TRBJ1-5 TRBV19 TRBD1 CASTTTGVGGRSNQPQHF
TRBJ2-7 TRBV18 TRBD2 CASSPLTGLAGVNEQYF
TRBJ2-3 TRBV18 TRBD2 CASSGLETDTQYF
TRBJ2-7 TRBV19 TRBD2 CASSIGGSSSYEQYF
TRBJ1-5 TRBV2 - CASSREDNQPQHF
TRBJ1-5 TRBV2 TRBD1 CASSEGGQGASQPQHF
TRBJ2-5 TRBV5-6 TRBD2 CASSPSRGSGQETQYF
TRBJ1-2 TRBV6-2/TRBV6-3 TRBD1 CASSLNHGQVSNYGYTF
TRBJ1-2 TRBV28 TRBD1 CASSLFGQEGNRANIYGYTF
TRBJ1-1 TRBV9 - CASAKGDMNTEAFF
TRBJ2-7 TRBV5-1 - CASSAGYGDYEQYF
TRBJ1-1 TRBV19 TRBD1 CASSSTGGTRTGFRAFF
TRBJ1-2 TRBV7-9 - CASSSPGIYGYTF
TRBJ2-1 TRBV6-5 TRBD2 CASSYGGRVDNEQFF
TRBJ1-4 TRBV21-1 - CASSKTETEDSTTNEKLFF
TRBJ1-2 TRBV7-9 TRBD1 CASSSKKTGTGNYGYTF
TRBJ1-5 TRBV6-6 - CASSPLLIRGPNQPQHF
TRBJ1-2 TRBV4-2 TRBD1 CASSQEKGAGYGYTF
TRBJ2-3 TRBV7-3 TRBD2 CASSPGLAVATDTQYF
TRBJ1-1 TRBV7-8 - CASSSPAGGGNTEAFF
TRBJ2-1 TRBV24-1 TRBD1 CATSRGDRGNFGRYNEQFF
TRBJ2-1 TRBV7-8 - CASSLIGGTDYNEQFF
TRBJ2-7 TRBV27 TRBD2 CASSLSPSGRYYEQYF
TRBJ1-6 TRBV27 TRBD1 CASTTGQGVRDSPLHF
TRBJ1-5 TRBV3-1/TRBV3-2 - CASSLSGTNNQPQHF
TRBJ2-3 TRBV12-3/TRBV12-4 - CASSRGSTDTQYF
TRBJ1-2 TRBV7-9 - CASSLAWAANYGYTF